The present entry profiles one T cell receptor beta chain with its context. Its antigen is still unknown. The DNA input per sorted-subset replicate PCR was about 0.2 ug, corresponding to 28,000 or so T cell genomes. Using immunoSEQ multiplex PCR, the repertoire was profiled, and TCRdb retains in-frame clones only, with some absent. The data contain over 2,000,000 clones, 93% of them singletons. Losses at the gene ends were 5 bases for V and 2 bases for J; bases not matched to a gene: 16. Germline V CDR1 and CDR2: SGHTA, FQGNSA. The CDR3 totals 18 residues. This record comes from a study of shared clonotypes between healthy human individuals. Study-wide results and caveats: The study found lower generation probabilities in non-shared clonotypes than in those shared by all four donors.

Positive CCR7 selection of CD45RO-negative cells yielded the naive CD8 cells, and terminally differentiated effector memory CD45RA+ cells were excluded. This chain links TRBV7-2 with TRBJ2-7, with 9 positions matching TRBD2. The specimen sequenced was naive CD8+ T cells from PBMCs. This clonotype was obtained from a man between 18 and 35 years old in good health. Some clones in this sample may be carry-over from other donors' samples. Here the CDR3 reads CASSPRGGTSGPTYEQYF. In DNA, the CDR3 is TGTGCCAGCAGCCCCCGGGGGGGAACTAGCGGGCCAACCTACGAGCAGTACTTC.